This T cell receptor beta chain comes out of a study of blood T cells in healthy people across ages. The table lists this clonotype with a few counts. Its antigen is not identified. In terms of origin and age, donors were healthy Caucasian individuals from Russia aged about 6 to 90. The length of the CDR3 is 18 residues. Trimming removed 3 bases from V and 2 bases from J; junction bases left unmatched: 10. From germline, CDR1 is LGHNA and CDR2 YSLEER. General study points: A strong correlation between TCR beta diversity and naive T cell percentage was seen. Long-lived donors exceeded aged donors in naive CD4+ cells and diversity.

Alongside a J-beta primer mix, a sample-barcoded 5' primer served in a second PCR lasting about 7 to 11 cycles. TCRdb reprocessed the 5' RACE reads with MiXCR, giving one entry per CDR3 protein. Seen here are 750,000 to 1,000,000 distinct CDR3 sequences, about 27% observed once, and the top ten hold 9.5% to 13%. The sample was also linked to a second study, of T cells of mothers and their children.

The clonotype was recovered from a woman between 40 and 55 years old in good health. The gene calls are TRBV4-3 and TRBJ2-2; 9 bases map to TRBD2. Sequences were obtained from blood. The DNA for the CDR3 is TGCGCCAGCAGCCAGAGGTACCAGCGGGGGGACAACACCGGGGAGCTGTTTTTT. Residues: CASSQRYQRGDNTGELFF.